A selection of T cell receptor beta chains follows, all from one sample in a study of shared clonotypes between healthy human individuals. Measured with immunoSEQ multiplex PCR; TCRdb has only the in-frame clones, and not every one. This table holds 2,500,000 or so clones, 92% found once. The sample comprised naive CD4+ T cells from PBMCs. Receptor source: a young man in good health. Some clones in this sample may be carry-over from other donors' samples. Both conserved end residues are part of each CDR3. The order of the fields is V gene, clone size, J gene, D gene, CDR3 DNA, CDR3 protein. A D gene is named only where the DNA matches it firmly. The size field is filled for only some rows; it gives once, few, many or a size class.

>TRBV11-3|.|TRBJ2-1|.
TGTGCCAGCAGCTTAGGTCAGGGTGAGGGGATTTACAATGAGCAGTTCTTC
CASSLGQGEGIYNEQFF
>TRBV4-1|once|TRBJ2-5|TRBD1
TGCGCCAGCAGACGACAGGGATTGGGGGAAGAGACCCAGTACTTC
CASRRQGLGEETQYF
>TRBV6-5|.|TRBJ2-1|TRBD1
TGTGCCAGCAGTTACTACGGACAGGGCCTTGGCAATGAGCAGTTCTTC
CASSYYGQGLGNEQFF
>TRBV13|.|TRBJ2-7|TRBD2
TGTGCCAGCAGCCGGGAGGGGAGCTCCTACGAGCAGTACTTC
CASSREGSSYEQYF
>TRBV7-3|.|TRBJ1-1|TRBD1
TGTGCCAGCAGCCCGGACAGGTACACTGAAGCTTTCTTT
CASSPDRYTEAFF
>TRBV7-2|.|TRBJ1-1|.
TGTGCCAGCAGCTCCATGGGGGCGCCGATGAACACTGAAGCTTTCTTT
CASSSMGAPMNTEAFF
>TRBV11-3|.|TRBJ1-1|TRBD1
TGTGCCAGCAGCCCCGGACAGGGAGGTTCGAACACTGAAGCTTTCTTT
CASSPGQGGSNTEAFF
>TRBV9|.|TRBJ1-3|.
TGTGCCAGCAGCGTAGGACGGAACTCTGGAAACACCATATATTTT
CASSVGRNSGNTIYF
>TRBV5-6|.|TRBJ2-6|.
TGTGCCAGCAGCTTGGTAGGCTCTGGGGCCAACGTCCTGACTTTC
CASSLVGSGANVLTF
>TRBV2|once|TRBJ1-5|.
TGTGCCAGCAGTGTGGACCAGCCCCAGCATTTT
CASSVDQPQHF
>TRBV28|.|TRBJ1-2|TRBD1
TGTGCCAGCAGAAGTACTGACAGGGTGGGCGGCTACACCTTC
CASRSTDRVGGYTF
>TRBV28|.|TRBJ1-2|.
TGTGCCAGCAGTTTCCCAGGAACATATGGCTACACCTTC
CASSFPGTYGYTF
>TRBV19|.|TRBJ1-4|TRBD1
TGTGCCAGTAGTGGGAGACAGGGAAGGATTGAAAAACTGTTTTTT
CASSGRQGRIEKLFF
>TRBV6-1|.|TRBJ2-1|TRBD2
TGTGCCAGCAGTGAACCACGGGGGACTAGCGGGAGGGATGAGCAGTTCTTC
CASSEPRGTSGRDEQFF
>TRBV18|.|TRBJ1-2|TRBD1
TGTGCCAGCTCACCTAGACAGGGGGCACATCCTAACTATGGCTACACCTTC
CASSPRQGAHPNYGYTF
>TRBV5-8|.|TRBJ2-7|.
TGTGCCAGCAGTGACGGGAGGGACAGGTCGGTCCACGAGCAGTACTTC
CASSDGRDRSVHEQYF
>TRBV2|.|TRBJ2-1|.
TGTGCCAGTAGGCGGGACTACAATGAGCAGTTCTTC
CASRRDYNEQFF
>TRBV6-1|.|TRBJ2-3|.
TGTGCCAGCAGTGCGGGGCACACAGATACGCAGTATTTT
CASSAGHTDTQYF
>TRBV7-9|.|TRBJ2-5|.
TGTGCCAGCAGCTCCACCGGAATAACTAGTGGGGAGACCCAGTACTTC
CASSSTGITSGETQYF
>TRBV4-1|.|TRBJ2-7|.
TGCGCCAGCAGCCAATCCGAACTGGATTCCTACGAGCAGTACTTC
CASSQSELDSYEQYF